These T cell receptor beta chains were read from a single sample in a study of CD8 T cells in ankylosing spondylitis. TCRdb called the 5' RACE reads again in MiXCR, with one record for every CDR3 protein. This sample has 290,000 or so distinct CDR3 sequences, with about a fifth found just once. The sample was blood, either unsorted or a sorted T cell fraction (not recorded which). The receptors derive from a female donor with ankylosing spondylitis or in good health (not recorded which). Both conserved end residues are part of each CDR3. D genes are given only for firm matches. Part of the rows lack a size; the others show once, few, many or a class for expanded clones.

d_gene,v_gene,abundance,j_gene,CDR3aa,CDR3nt
NA,TRBV7-6,NA,TRBJ2-2,CASSRTAHTGELFF,TGTGCCAGCAGCCGGACAGCGCACACCGGGGAGCTGTTTTTT
NA,TRBV7-2,few,TRBJ2-7,CASSFLGTHYEQYF,TGTGCCAGCAGCTTCCTCGGGACCCACTACGAGCAGTACTTC
NA,TRBV7-6,NA,TRBJ2-5,CASSLVPPTGRELRETQYF,TGTGCCAGCAGCTTAGTGCCCCCGACGGGCAGAGAATTACGGGAGACCCAGTACTTC
NA,TRBV6-1,few,TRBJ2-7,CASRMDPGAEQYF,TGTGCCAGTCGAATGGACCCTGGGGCCGAGCAGTACTTC
NA,TRBV20-1,many,TRBJ2-3,CSGSPSPSDTQYF,TGCAGTGGGAGCCCCAGTCCCTCAGATACGCAGTATTTT
TRBD1,TRBV7-2,few,TRBJ2-5,CASSLATGGTQYF,TGTGCCAGCAGCTTAGCAACAGGGGGGACCCAGTACTTC
TRBD1,TRBV10-3,NA,TRBJ2-7,CAISESGQGAYEQYF,TGTGCCATCAGTGAGTCGGGGCAGGGGGCTTACGAGCAGTACTTC
TRBD1,TRBV7-8,NA,TRBJ2-6,CASSQTRIGTGGSGANVLTF,TGTGCCAGCAGCCAAACGCGGATCGGGACAGGAGGCTCTGGGGCCAACGTCCTGACTTTC
TRBD1,TRBV6-1,NA,TRBJ1-2,CASSILTPGQGKRGYTF,TGTGCCAGCAGCATACTTACGCCGGGACAGGGGAAAAGGGGCTACACCTTC
NA,TRBV7-9,NA,TRBJ2-1,CASQDYTYNEQFF,TGTGCCAGCCAGGACTACACGTACAATGAGCAGTTCTTC
NA,TRBV12-3/TRBV12-4,NA,TRBJ2-7,CASSPTVYEQYF,TGTGCCAGCAGCCCAACGGTCTACGAGCAGTACTTC
TRBD1,TRBV7-2,many,TRBJ2-4,CASSTGTGFNIQYF,TGTGCCAGCAGCACCGGGACAGGGTTTAACATTCAGTACTTC
NA,TRBV7-8,few,TRBJ1-6,CASSPNEANGSPLHF,TGTGCCAGCAGCCCGAATGAGGCGAATGGTTCACCCCTCCACTTT
TRBD2,TRBV20-1,many,TRBJ2-3,CSALTGTSGLDTQYF,TGCAGTGCGCTTACCGGGACTAGCGGACTTGATACGCAGTATTTT
NA,TRBV29-1,many,TRBJ2-7,CSVEETHEQYF,TGCAGCGTTGAAGAAACACACGAGCAGTACTTC
NA,TRBV18,NA,TRBJ2-1,CASSRQGSNEQFF,TGTGCCAGCTCACGGCAGGGAAGCAATGAGCAGTTCTTC
TRBD2,TRBV20-1,NA,TRBJ2-3,CSARDPAAGGADTQYF,TGCAGTGCTAGAGATCCGGCAGCGGGAGGCGCGGATACGCAGTATTTT
TRBD2,TRBV10-3,many,TRBJ2-1,CAISLLAGIDYNEQFF,TGTGCCATCAGTTTACTAGCGGGGATCGACTACAATGAGCAGTTCTTC
NA,TRBV7-9,NA,TRBJ2-7,CASSPTRAYEQYF,TGTGCCAGCAGCCCTACTAGGGCCTACGAGCAGTACTTC